Shown below are 18 T cell receptor beta chains from a single sample sequenced in a study of cytomegalovirus exposure and HLA in healthy donors. The PCR employed 60 Vbeta primers together with 13 Jbeta primers. The data were produced by immunoSEQ multiplex PCR, yet TCRdb's version contains in-frame clones alone and is incomplete. The sample shows approximately 180,000 clones, roughly 13% of them seen only once. Sequenced input: PBMCs. Receptor source: a man in his forties or fifties in good health and CMV-seropositive.

The chain combines TRBV5-1 with TRBJ2-1, with D unclear. Per germline, CDR1 SGHRS and CDR2 YFSETQ. This CDR3 has 11 amino acids. Deletions cut 1 base from V and 8 bases from J, with 4 bases between. CDR3 bases: TGCGCCAGCAGCTTGTGGCATGAGCAGTTCTTC. It encodes CASSLWHEQFF.

V is TRBV5-1 and J is TRBJ1-2; D gene unclear. Germline-derived CDR1 and CDR2 are SGHRS and YFSETQ. The germline V and J ends were trimmed by 0 bases and 5 bases, with 14 bases remaining between them. The CDR3 totals 15 residues. The CDR3 nucleotides are TGCGCCAGCAGCTTGGCCTCGTCAGGCAGTTATGGCTACACCTTC. This codes for CASSLASSGSYGYTF.

This clone was seen a handful of times. The V gene is TRBV9, the J gene TRBJ1-2; D not certain. The V end was cut by 3 bases, the J end by 4 bases, with 10 bases between. The CDR3 has 13 amino acids. Germline-derived CDR1 and CDR2 are SGDLS and YYNGEE. CDR3 in amino acids: CASSGTRFYGYTF. In DNA, the CDR3 is TGTGCCAGCAGCGGGACTCGTTTCTATGGCTACACCTTC.

This clone has a handful of counts. The V and J genes are TRBV9 and TRBJ2-1; tentative D call: TRBD1 (5 bases). This CDR3 is 12 amino acids long. From germline, CDR1 is SGDLS and CDR2 YYNGEE. Trimming took 3 bases from V and 9 from J, leaving 10 bases between them. The DNA for the CDR3 is TGTGCCAGCAGCGACCAGGGAATTGAGCAGTTCTTC. Translating gives CASSDQGIEQFF. The whole variable domain, remainder taken from reference TRBV9 and TRBJ2-1, is DSGVTQTPKHLITATGQRVTLRCSPRSGDLSVYWYQQSLDQGLQFLIQYYNGEERAKGNILERFSAQQFPDLHSELNLSSLELGDSALYFCASSDQGIEQFFGPGTRLTVL.

A few counts support this clone. The chain is built from TRBV13 and TRBJ2-4; 7 bases map to TRBD2. The germline V gene encodes CDR1 PRHDT and CDR2 FYEKMQ (reference sequence). The CDR3 runs to 17 residues. V lost 5 bases to trimming and J lost 0 bases; unmatched junction nucleotides: 10. The chain's CDR3 is CASSHRGDILAKNIQYF. DNA for the CDR3: TGTGCCAGCAGCCACCGGGGGGATATCCTAGCCAAAAACATTCAGTACTTC.

The sample holds a few counts of this clone. CDR3 region: CASSSPGWSLEAFF. The CDR3 DNA reads as TGTGCCAGCAGTTCCCCGGGGTGGTCTCTTGAAGCTTTCTTT. This sequence joins TRBV6-5 and TRBJ1-1; D is unresolved. Trimming took 4 bases from V and 7 from J, leaving 16 bases between them. The CDR3 sequence is 14 residues long. Germline assignment: CDR1 MNHEY and CDR2 SVGAGI.

The chain is built from TRBV6-5 and TRBJ1-1; possible D gene TRBD1, 6 bases. Trimming cost V 8 bases and J 3 bases, with 10 bases left between them. The germline CDR1 and CDR2 sequences are MNHEY and SVGAGI. The CDR3 length is 12 residues. The CDR3 region is CASYGQYTEAFF. As DNA, the CDR3 is TGTGCCAGCTATGGACAGTACACTGAAGCTTTCTTT.

The V gene is TRBV28, the J gene TRBJ2-7, with D possibly TRBD1 on 6 matching bases. The V end was cut by 6 bases, the J end by 2 bases, with 14 bases between. The CDR3 length is 14 residues. CDR1 MDHEN and CDR2 SYDVKM come from the germline V gene. CDR3 region: CASRATGQTYEQYV. The CDR3, as DNA: TGTGCCAGCAGGGCGACGGGACAAACCTACGAGCAGTACGTC.

The chain uses TRBV29-1 and TRBJ2-7, with D unclear. CDR1 SQVTM and CDR2 ANQGSEA come from the germline V gene. Deletions cut 4 bases from V and 9 bases from J, with 7 bases between. The CDR3 is 9 residues long. CDR3 protein: CSVGRWQYV. The DNA for the CDR3 is TGCAGCGTTGGTCGTTGGCAGTACGTC.

This clone was seen a few times. Within the sample, other DNA sequences also encode this same CDR3. The chain employs TRBV7-9 and TRBJ2-7; D is unclear. The CDR3 loop spans 12 amino acids. V dropped 6 bases and J dropped 4 bases, with 10 bases sitting between them. Germline CDR1 is SEHNR and CDR2 is FQNEAQ (reference sequence). The CDR3: CASSSAVYEQYF. CDR3 DNA: TGTGCCAGCAGTTCGGCGGTGTACGAGCAGTACTTC.

This rearrangement joins TRBV2 to TRBJ2-2; TRBD2 matches at 15 bases. The junction had 12 bases not matched to a gene; V was cut back by 6 bases and J by 7 bases. The CDR3 runs to 18 residues. The germline gives CDR1 SNHLY, CDR2 FYNNEI. The CDR3 here is CASSLGLAGGPMGGELFF. The CDR3 DNA sequence: TGTGCCAGCAGCCTAGGACTAGCGGGGGGGCCGATGGGCGGGGAGCTGTTTTTT.

The chain has TRBV7-2 and TRBJ2-7, with 9 bases matching TRBD2. With V trimmed by 5 bases and J by 0 bases, 5 bases remained unmatched. This CDR3 region has 15 residues. Germline CDR1 and CDR2: SGHTA and FQGNSA. CDR3 protein: CASSRAGGPSYEQYF. DNA of the CDR3: TGTGCCAGCAGCCGAGCGGGGGGACCCTCCTACGAGCAGTACTTC.

On this clone itself: The sample carries other DNA sequences with the same CDR3. The V gene is TRBV6-6, the J gene TRBJ1-4; D remains unclear. The CDR3 contains 16 residues. With 4 bases removed from V and 5 bases from J, the gap between germline ends came to 17 bases. Germline V gene lookup returns CDR1 MNHNY and CDR2 SVGAGI (reference sequence). CDR3 amino acids: CASSSSLQVFNEKLFF. CDR3 sequence (DNA): TGTGCCAGCAGTTCCTCCCTCCAGGTATTCAATGAAAAACTGTTTTTT.

The chain carries TRBV7-8 and TRBJ2-7, with TRBD2 as a possible D gene (6 bases). CDR1 is SGHVS and CDR2 is FQNEAQ in the germline V gene. V was clipped by 0 bases and J by 7 bases, with 10 bases between them. The CDR3 is 13 residues long. This chain's CDR3 is CASSLAGAGEQYV. The CDR3 DNA reads as TGTGCCAGCAGCTTAGCGGGCGCGGGGGAGCAGTACGTC.

V is TRBV5-4 and J is TRBJ2-7; the D gene is possibly TRBD1 (5 bases). This CDR3 region has 15 residues. The germline V gene has CDR1 SGHNT and CDR2 YYREEE (reference sequence). V was shortened by 0 bases and J by 0 bases, with 10 bases between the two germline ends. The CDR3 loop reads CASSLADTSSYEQYF. The CDR3 coding sequence is TGTGCCAGCAGCTTGGCGGACACCTCCTCCTACGAGCAGTACTTC. The full variable domain, rest sourced from reference TRBV5-4 and TRBJ2-7, is ETGVTQSPTHLIKTRGQQVTLRCSSQSGHNTVSWYQQALGQGPQFIFQYYREEENGRGNFPPRFSGLQFPNYSSELNVNALELDDSALYLCASSLADTSSYEQYFGPGTRLTVT.

This clone was seen a few times. The chain is built from TRBV4-1 and TRBJ1-5, with unresolved D. The length of the CDR3 is 14 residues. The germline V gene has CDR1 MGHRA and CDR2 YSYEKL. Trimming took 3 bases from V and 7 from J, leaving 13 bases between them. Here the CDR3 reads CASSHVTSSQPQHF. CDR3 coding DNA: TGCGCCAGCAGCCATGTTACTAGTAGCCAGCCCCAGCATTTT.

This clone was detected a few times. This chain links TRBV7-9 with TRBJ2-5, with D tentatively TRBD2 (5 bases). V was clipped by 5 bases and J by 1 base, with 11 bases between them. Germline loops: CDR1 SEHNR, CDR2 FQNEAQ (reference sequence). This CDR3 is 14 amino acids long. The CDR3 nucleotides are TGTGCCAGCAGCGCAGGACTTCCCCAAGAGACCCAGTACTTC. This encodes CASSAGLPQETQYF.

This clone was counted between two and nine times. J is TRBJ1-2 and V is TRBV5-6; D unclear. The V and J ends lost 0 bases and 1 base respectively, with 7 bases between them. Looked up from germline, CDR1 is SGHDT and CDR2 is YYEEEE. The CDR3 extends over 14 amino acids. The CDR3 sequence is CASSLDRHNYGYTF. CDR3 DNA sequence: TGTGCCAGCAGCTTGGACAGACATAACTATGGCTACACCTTC.